The T cell receptor beta chain under discussion was sequenced for a study of OX40 agonist ivuxolimab in advanced cancers. Background for the entire study: Ivuxolimab, which targeted the costimulatory receptor OX40 (CD134), was an agonistic, fully human IgG2 monoclonal antibody. Intravenous ivuxolimab was administered to patients every 2 weeks at six dose levels: 0.01, 0.1, 0.3, 1.5, 3 and 10 mg/kg. Of the approximately 54 dose-escalation patients, hepatocellular carcinoma was present in roughly 19, melanoma in around 15, renal cell carcinoma in 9 and head and neck cancer in 9. In the dose-escalation cohort, 82.7% of patients were male, and the mean age was approximately 60 years, with a range of roughly 23 to 85. Prior anti-PD-1, anti-PD-L1 or anti-CTLA-4 therapy was permitted, and roughly two fifths of dose-escalation patients had received checkpoint inhibitors. Partial responses were achieved by three dose-escalation patients, of whom one had hepatocellular carcinoma and two had cutaneous melanoma. The purpose of peripheral TCRbeta sequencing was to test whether ivuxolimab changed TCR sequence diversity and led to clonal T-cell expansion. The monotherapy dose-escalation portion (N ≈ 52 patients) of the phase I ivuxolimab trial is reported in the paper.

Patients with a history of autoimmune disease or receiving systemic immunosuppression were excluded from the trial. In every dose cohort, peripheral blood was drawn for TCR sequencing at baseline, cycle 4 day 1, and cycle 7 day 1. The samples were drawn from a first-in-human, open-label, multicenter phase I dose-escalation trial of ivuxolimab. Adults with locally advanced or metastatic melanoma, renal cell carcinoma, hepatocellular carcinoma or head and neck squamous cell carcinoma were enrolled in the trial. Before TCR sequencing, CD4+ T cells and CD8+ T cells from peripheral blood were sorted into separate populations. Genomic DNA was isolated from the sorted cells so that the TCRbeta CDR3 region could be sequenced. The immunoSEQ Assay was used for sequencing of TCRbeta CDR3 regions. Held by TCRdb, this immuneACCESS table contains in-frame sequences only and omits some clones. Under half of the omission traces to an unresolved V gene where checked; the cause of the rest is unknown. The sample table lists 70,000 to 95,000 clones, approximately 91% of them with a count of one. Together, the top ten hold 0.71% of the sample.

Comments on this clone: There is no known antigen for this receptor. The input lacks base qualities; no much larger clone sits a single base away.

What the research found in general, with its limitations: Low levels of normalized T-cell clonal expansion were also seen in some nonresponding patients. After ivuxolimab, CD8+ T cells had more expanded clones than CD4+ T cells on average. The antigen specificity of the clonally expanded peripheral T cells was not determined. Partial responders in the 0.1-3.0 mg/kg groups had among the lowest normalized peripheral clonal expansion, especially among CD8+ T cells. At doses of 0.1 to 3.0 mg/kg, clonal expansion of both CD4+ and CD8+ blood T cells was observed from baseline to week 6.

The specimen was CD4+ or CD8+ T cells sorted from blood, collected in a trial of the OX40 agonist ivuxolimab. This clonotype was sampled from an adult with an advanced solid tumor such as melanoma, head and neck, liver or kidney cancer.

Here is the DNA: TGTGCCAGCAGTGACTCCAGGGTTAGTAATTCACCCCTCCACTTT. Its product reads: CASSDSRVSNSPLHF. The rearrangement combines TRBV25-1 with TRBJ1-6; matching of 5 bases hints at TRBD1 as the D gene. Including the terminal cysteine and phenylalanine, the CDR3 comprises 15 residues. Of the read, only the CDR3 DNA is kept; its 45 bases are in frame from base 1. The V end loses 3 bases and the J end loses 6 bases, and a stretch of 12 bases separates them. The germline V gene specifies MGHDK as CDR1 and SYGVNS as CDR2. With all but the CDR3 taken from the reference TRBV25-1 and TRBJ1-6 genes, the full variable domain is: EADIYQTPRYLVIGTGKKITLECSQTMGHDKMYWYQQDPGMELHLIHYSYGVNSTEKGDLSSESTVSRIRTEHFPLTLESARPSHTSQYLCASSDSRVSNSPLHFGNGTRLTVT.